The rows below give T cell receptor beta chains drawn from one sample of a study of T cells in localized non-small cell lung cancer. The method was immunoSEQ multiplex PCR; TCRdb's version includes in-frame clones alone and lacks a portion of them. Here the sample spans around 80,000 clones, over 70% being singletons. The sequencing here drew on PBMCs, taken before any cancer treatment. The receptors shown here come from a man aged 35 to 70 with stage II squamous cell lung carcinoma. The conserved cysteine and the conserved F or W are not part of the CDR3 here. A D gene is named only where the DNA matches it firmly.

v_call d_call cdr3_aa
TRBV4-3 - ASSQDRNTEAF
TRBV7-8 - ASSLAAESYNSPLH
TRBV11-2 TRBD1 ASSFGTVDYEQY
TRBV7-2 - ASSLEGSGNIQY
TRBV30 TRBD1 AWSVQGTGGIANYGYT
TRBV28 TRBD1 ASRRQGRTEAF
TRBV10-3 - AISEGGGATGELF
TRBV11-3 TRBD1 ASSDRDRGPSGDTQY
TRBV7-2 - ASSLGGQRSYEQY
TRBV4-1 - ASSHLGHKYNEQF
TRBV5-4 - ASSLARGSTYNEQF
TRBV5-6 - ASSYLNQPQH
TRBV9 - ASSLMALADTQY
TRBV5-4 TRBD1 ASSRTGGYNEQF
TRBV28 - ASSPGVGGYT
TRBV4-1 - ASSQGQGVDEQF
TRBV28 - ASSFISPSTDTQY
TRBV7-3 TRBD2 ASSIGGGGPADNQQF
TRBV20-1 - SATGSYGYT
TRBV2 TRBD1 ASKGQGLGNQPQH
TRBV5-1 - ASSLAGVYSYNEQF
TRBV6-6 - ASSQGWGNTEAF
TRBV7-6 - ASSLRAATEAF
TRBV6-5 - AISEGGTEAF
TRBV30 - AWTWGSGNTIY
TRBV5-5 TRBD1 ASSKGQGANNEQF
TRBV7-9 - ASSLAENEQF
TRBV30 - AWSPDRLDQPQH
TRBV27 - ASSPRVGPPYNEQF
TRBV5-5 - ASSRTGSVGDEQY
TRBV2 TRBD2 ASSVAGGSYNEQF
TRBV18 - ASSLPSSSQETQY
TRBV5-1 - ASSLSTGSPYEQY
TRBV5-1 - ASSLGRNTEAF
TRBV6-1 TRBD1 ASRLDRGGSPLH
TRBV7-9 - ASSSRTFNEQF
TRBV7-9 TRBD2 AGFIAGGPLPNEQF
TRBV2 TRBD1 ASRAGQGVTTEAF
TRBV10-3 - AISEGWNTEAF
TRBV5-1 TRBD1 ASSANLRGTNTEAF
TRBV28 - ASSWGGAAPEAF